This record looks at one T cell receptor beta chain sequence and its context. Its antigen remains unidentified. Trimming stripped 6 bases from V and 1 base from J, with 7 bases between. The CDR3 spans 13 residues. Germline V CDR1 and CDR2: GTSNPN, SVGIG (reference sequence). The sample is drawn from a study of T cell responses to AZD1222 COVID-19 vaccine. Findings and limits, study-wide: Once two AZD1222 doses were given, Spike-specific TCR breadth and depth went up. The study identified only 6 or 7 AZD1222 recipients as seropositive at baseline.

Clones were read by immunoSEQ multiplex PCR, and TCRdb kept only the in-frame ones, dropping some. The sample lists about 79,000 clones; roughly nine tenths were seen once. The TCR originated in an adult who received the AZD1222 COVID-19 vaccine. The starting material was peripheral blood, obtained 28 days after the second AZD1222 dose. The chain employs TRBV30 and TRBJ1-6; D is unresolved. This chain's CDR3 is CACKWSYNSPLHF. The CDR3 nucleotides are TGTGCCTGCAAGTGGTCCTATAATTCACCCCTCCACTTT.